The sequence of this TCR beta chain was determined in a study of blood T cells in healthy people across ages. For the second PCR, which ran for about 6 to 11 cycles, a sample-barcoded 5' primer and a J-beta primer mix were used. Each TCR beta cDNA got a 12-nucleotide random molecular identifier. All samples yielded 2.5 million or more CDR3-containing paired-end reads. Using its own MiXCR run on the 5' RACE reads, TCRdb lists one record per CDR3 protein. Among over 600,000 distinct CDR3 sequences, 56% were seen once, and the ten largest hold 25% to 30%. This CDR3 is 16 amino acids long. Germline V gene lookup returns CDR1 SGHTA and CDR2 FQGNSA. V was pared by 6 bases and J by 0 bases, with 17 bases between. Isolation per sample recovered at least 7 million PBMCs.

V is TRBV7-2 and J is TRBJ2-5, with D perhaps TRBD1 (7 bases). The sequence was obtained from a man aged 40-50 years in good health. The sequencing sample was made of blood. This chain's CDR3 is CASSTGEEPYQETQYF. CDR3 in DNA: TGTGCCAGCAGTACAGGGGAGGAACCGTACCAAGAGACCCAGTACTTC.